These 18 T cell receptor beta chains share one sample of origin, sequenced in a study of shared clonotypes between healthy human individuals. Using immunoSEQ multiplex PCR, the repertoire was profiled, and TCRdb retains in-frame clones only, with some absent. This sample has roughly 1 million clones, with about four fifths found just once. Material for sequencing was memory CD4+ T cells from PBMCs. As for subset: CD45RA-negative fraction. The receptors stem from a man in his late teens or twenties in good health. Some clones in this sample may be carry-over from other donors' samples.

The V gene is TRBV6-5, the J gene TRBJ2-3; 9 bases agree with TRBD1. The germline V gene encodes CDR1 MNHEY and CDR2 SVGAGI. This CDR3 contains 15 residues. J gave up 3 bases and V 0 bases, and 1 base lay outside the gene matches. Here the CDR3 reads CASSYSGQGTDTQYF. DNA of the CDR3: TGTGCCAGCAGTTACTCAGGACAGGGGACAGATACGCAGTATTTT.

This clone was counted many times. The J gene is TRBJ2-4, the V gene TRBV5-1, with D possibly matching TRBD2 (5 bases). V lost 4 bases, J lost 8 bases, and 16 bases lay in between. Germline V gene data show CDR1 as SGHRS and CDR2 as YFSETQ. The CDR3 loop spans 14 amino acids. CDR3: CASSRAGGRDIQYF. In DNA, the CDR3 is TGCGCCAGCAGCAGGGCCGGCGGGCGCGACATTCAGTACTTC.

In its sample, this clone was seen many times. The chain has TRBV27 and TRBJ2-7; D perhaps matches TRBD2 (7 bases). The CDR3 is 15 residues long. The V gene's germline CDR1 is MNHEY and CDR2 SMNVEV (reference sequence). V lost 6 bases, J lost 5 bases, and 20 bases lay in between. The CDR3 protein is CASSRGAGGFHEQYF. CDR3 in DNA: TGTGCCAGCAGCCGGGGGGCCGGGGGATTCCACGAGCAGTACTTC.

This sequence joins TRBV5-1 and TRBJ2-1, with TRBD1 identical over 8 bases. Trimming removed 4 bases from V and 2 bases from J; junction bases left unmatched: 5. The CDR3 contains 15 residues. Germline V CDR1 and CDR2: SGHRS, YFSETQ. The CDR3 DNA reads as TGCGCCAGCAGCAAGGACAGGGCTGCCTACAATGAGCAGTTCTTC. Protein product: CASSKDRAAYNEQFF.

This sequence joins TRBV28 and TRBJ2-3, with 7 bases aligning to TRBD1. The length of the CDR3 is 14 residues. Per the germline V gene, CDR1 is MDHEN and CDR2 is SYDVKM. V was clipped by 3 bases and J by 0 bases; unmatched bases: 0. The CDR3 DNA follows: TGTGCCAGCAGTTTGGACAGGAGCACAGATACGCAGTATTTT. Protein: CASSLDRSTDTQYF.

In this sample, this clone turned up many times. This rearrangement joins TRBV7-2 to TRBJ1-2; possibly TRBD1 for D (6 bases). Between the trimmed V and J ends, which lost 2 bases and 1 base, there was a span of 11 bases. Per germline, CDR1 SGHTA and CDR2 FQGNSA. The CDR3 contains 15 residues. The CDR3 protein is CASSLFRGLNYGYTF. In nucleotides, the CDR3 is TGTGCCAGCAGCTTATTCCGGGGGCTTAACTATGGCTACACCTTC.

This chain links TRBV27 with TRBJ2-7, with 9 positions matching TRBD1. Germline-derived CDR1 and CDR2 are MNHEY and SMNVEV (reference sequence). Trimming removed 6 bases from V and 6 bases from J; junction bases left unmatched: 12. The CDR3 runs to 15 residues. Here the CDR3 DNA reads TGTGCCAGCAGGCCATGGACAGGGGTTGAATCCGAGCAGTACTTC. Its translation is CASRPWTGVESEQYF.

This chain uses TRBV30 with TRBJ2-1, with 9 bases that match TRBD2. Germline V gene lookup returns CDR1 GTSNPN and CDR2 SVGIG (reference sequence). Trimming cost V 3 bases and J 6 bases; bases outside gene matches: 12. The CDR3 sequence is 16 residues long. The CDR3 spells CAWRSTGTSRFNEQFF. DNA of the CDR3: TGTGCCTGGAGGTCAACCGGGACTAGCCGATTCAATGAGCAGTTCTTC.

The chain is built from TRBV2 and TRBJ2-7; D call uncertain. The length of the CDR3 is 12 residues. Germline CDR1 and CDR2: SNHLY and FYNNEI. V was trimmed by 9 bases and J by 3 bases, leaving 12 bases between them. The CDR3 DNA is TGTGCCAGTGCCCCCTCGGGCTACGAGCAGTACTTC. Translating it yields CASAPSGYEQYF.

This clone was recorded at least ten times. The rearrangement uses TRBV6-1 and TRBJ2-7, with 7 bases lining up with TRBD2. CDR3 length equals 14 residues. Germline CDR1 MNHNS, CDR2 SASEGT. J gave up 0 bases and V 7 bases, and 6 bases lay outside the gene matches. CDR3 sequence: CASNRAGSSYEQYF. In DNA, the CDR3 is TGTGCCAGCAACAGAGCGGGAAGCTCCTACGAGCAGTACTTC.

The genes are TRBV14 and TRBJ2-7, with a possible D match to TRBD2 (6 bases). The germline CDR1 and CDR2 sequences are SGHDN and FVKESK. The V end lost 4 bases, the J end lost 2 bases, and 18 bases lay between the germline ends. The CDR3 extends over 16 amino acids. The CDR3, as DNA: TGTGCCAGCAGCCCCCTAGCGATTCGGGGAGCCTACGAGCAGTACTTC. Amino acids: CASSPLAIRGAYEQYF.

The V and J genes are TRBV2 and TRBJ1-1; D possibly corresponds to TRBD1 (6 bases). V gave up 9 bases and J gave up 1 base, with 15 bases separating them. The CDR3 runs to 14 residues. Germline V CDR1 and CDR2: SNHLY, FYNNEI. The CDR3 here is CASSPGTPNTEAFF. CDR3 nucleotide sequence: TGTGCCAGTAGTCCCGGGACACCGAACACTGAAGCTTTCTTT. Drawing the rest from reference TRBV2 and TRBJ1-1, the complete variable domain is EPEVTQTPSHQVTQMGQEVILRCVPISNHLYFYWYRQILGQKVEFLVSFYNNEISEKSEIFDDQFSVERPDGSNFTLKIRSTKLEDSAMYFCASSPGTPNTEAFFGQGTRLTVV.

The J gene is TRBJ1-2, the V gene TRBV7-2; TRBD1 matches at 9 bases. The CDR3 runs to 18 residues. Per germline, CDR1 SGHTA and CDR2 FQGNSA. Unmatched junction bases numbered 10, after V lost 1 base and J lost 1 base. The CDR3 DNA reads TGTGCCAGCAGCTTAGATCTGGACAGGGGCCAATTTAACTATGGCTACACCTTC. It codes for CASSLDLDRGQFNYGYTF.

The chain uses TRBV27 and TRBJ2-1, with 12 bases matching TRBD2. V was pared by 4 bases and J by 10 bases, with 8 bases of the junction left unmatched. Looked up from germline, CDR1 is MNHEY and CDR2 is SMNVEV (reference sequence). The length of the CDR3 is 15 residues. The DNA for the CDR3 is TGTGCCAGCAGTTCCTCCTGGACTAGCGGGACCGAGCAGTTCTTC. As protein: CASSSSWTSGTEQFF.

V and J are TRBV28 and TRBJ1-1, with 9 bases lining up with TRBD1. The CDR3 is made up of 14 amino acids. Trimming took 5 bases from V and 5 from J; bases not matched to a gene: 6. Germline V gene lookup returns CDR1 MDHEN and CDR2 SYDVKM. The CDR3 coding sequence is TGTGCCAGCAGTCCCGGGACAGGGTGGACTGAAGCTTTCTTT. Translating it yields CASSPGTGWTEAFF.

This clone was counted a single time. This chain uses TRBV14 with TRBJ2-2, with a weak D call TRBD1 (6 bases). CDR1 and CDR2 (germline): SGHDN, FVKESK. Trimming cost V 0 bases and J 6 bases, with 11 bases left between them. This CDR3 spans 15 amino acids. The CDR3 DNA is TGTGCCAGCAGCCAAGACCTTCCAGGGGCCGGGGAGCTGTTTTTT. Translation: CASSQDLPGAGELFF.

V is TRBV25-1 and J is TRBJ2-2; weak D call: TRBD1 (8 bases). V gave up 4 bases and J gave up 1 base, with 13 bases separating them. The CDR3 is 16 residues long. Germline V gives CDR1 MGHDK, CDR2 SYGVNS. Here the CDR3 DNA reads TGTGCCAGCAGTGGCAGCGGGACAGGGAACACCGGGGAGCTGTTTTTT. This codes for CASSGSGTGNTGELFF.

This clone has more than one count but fewer than ten. J is TRBJ2-2 and V is TRBV7-2; D remains ambiguous. Germline V gene lookup returns CDR1 SGHTA and CDR2 FQGNSA. Trimming cost V 1 base and J 0 bases, with 6 bases left between them. The CDR3 runs to 15 residues. This CDR3 is CASSLGLPNTGELFF. CDR3 bases: TGTGCCAGCAGCTTAGGGCTACCGAACACCGGGGAGCTGTTTTTT.